This T cell receptor beta chain emerged from a study of blood T cell repertoires in COVID-19. The CDR3 sequence is 16 residues long. V lost 1 base, J lost 4 bases, and 7 bases stayed unmatched. Per germline, CDR1 LGHDT and CDR2 YNNKEL (reference sequence). Repertoires were generated with immunoSEQ multiplex PCR, while TCRdb's copy carries only in-frame clones and drops some. The sample contains around 260,000 clones, 89% of which appear only once. The chain employs TRBV3-1 (or the pseudogene TRBV3-2) and TRBJ1-5; 7 bases are shared with TRBD1. This receptor was identified in a woman in her thirties or forties who had recovered from COVID-19. Sequencing used peripheral blood. The CDR3 reads CASSQGSGGSNQPQHF. CDR3 nucleotides: TGTGCCAGCAGCCAAGGATCAGGGGGTAGTAATCAGCCCCAGCATTTT.